The next 23 T cell receptor beta chains were all read from a single sample in a study of a mutant IDH1 vaccine in newly diagnosed glioma. Antigen specificity for these receptors is unknown. Data came from immunoSEQ multiplex PCR; TCRdb stores just in-frame clones and leaves some out. The profile shows about 50,000 clones, approximately 84% of them singletons. Described time point: week 47, end of study. Alongside topical imiquimod, each dose of vaccine comprised 300 ug of mutant IDH1 20-mer peptide. Sequences were derived from PBMCs, sampled from a glioma patient whose treatment included an IDH1 peptide vaccine. Receptors were obtained from a woman aged 25 to 39 with glioma. Some clones in this sample may be carry-over from other donors' samples.

This rearrangement joins TRBV19 to TRBJ1-5, with TRBD1 matching 7 bases. V shed 3 bases, J shed 7 bases, and the junction held 12 bases outside the gene matches. Germline lookup yields CDR1 LNHDA and CDR2 SQIVND (reference sequence). This CDR3 contains 16 residues. CDR3 region: CASSIPLRDSRQPQHF. The DNA of the CDR3 is TGTGCCAGTAGTATTCCTCTCCGGGACAGCCGACAGCCCCAGCATTTT. Drawing the rest from reference TRBV19 and TRBJ1-5, the complete variable domain is DGGITQSPKYLFRKEGQNVTLSCEQNLNHDAMYWYRQDPGQGLRLIYYSQIVNDFQKGDIAEGYSVSREKKESFPLTVTSAQKNPTAFYLCASSIPLRDSRQPQHFGDGTRLSIL.

The chain recombines TRBV6-1 with TRBJ1-2; TRBD1 might be the D (5 bases). The CDR3 length is 16 residues. The germline gives CDR1 MNHNS, CDR2 SASEGT. The V end lost 2 bases, the J end lost 8 bases, and 21 bases lay between the germline ends. The CDR3 reads CASSEYGRGPPLGYTF. The DNA of the CDR3 is TGTGCCAGCAGTGAATACGGAAGGGGACCGCCCCTCGGCTACACCTTC.

This chain links TRBV6-1 with TRBJ2-7; D tentatively fits TRBD1 or TRBD2 (6 bases each). CDR1 MNHNS and CDR2 SASEGT come from the germline V gene. This CDR3 has 14 residues. Trimming cost V 7 bases and J 0 bases, with 13 bases left between them. DNA for the CDR3: TGTGCCAGCAATACGGGGGCCAGCTCCTACGAGCAGTACTTC. It encodes CASNTGASSYEQYF.

The chain combines TRBV10-3 with TRBJ2-1; TRBD2 matches at 16 bases. The germline V gene has CDR1 ENHRY and CDR2 SYGVKD. V was clipped by 10 bases and J by 13 bases; unmatched bases: 7. This CDR3 is built from 13 residues. The CDR3 sequence: CATGTSGRVTQFF. The CDR3 DNA sequence: TGTGCCACGGGGACTAGCGGGAGGGTGACCCAGTTCTTC.

The rearrangement joins TRBV25-1 to TRBJ2-7, with TRBD1 matching over 11 bases. The CDR3 contains 15 residues. Germline values: CDR1 MGHDK, CDR2 SYGVNS. The trim removed 3 bases at V and 5 bases at J, leaving 6 bases unmatched. The CDR3 coding sequence is TGTGCCAGCAGTGAGCCTCGGACAGGGGGCGACGAGCAGTACTTC. Its protein is CASSEPRTGGDEQYF.

The J gene is TRBJ1-4, the V gene TRBV7-9, with D tentatively TRBD1 (6 bases). CDR1 SEHNR and CDR2 FQNEAQ come from the germline V gene (reference sequence). V dropped 1 base and J dropped 8 bases, with 14 bases sitting between them. The CDR3 is 15 amino acids. CDR3 DNA sequence: TGTGCCAGCAGCTTAGATGCTACAGGGTGGGAAAAACTGTTTTTT. Protein sequence: CASSLDATGWEKLFF.

This clone was counted between two and nine times. The rearrangement uses TRBV19 and TRBJ1-2; maybe TRBD1 (5 bases). Germline-derived CDR1 and CDR2 are LNHDA and SQIVND (reference sequence). The V end was cut by 11 bases, the J end by 3 bases, with 19 bases between. The CDR3 has 14 amino acids. The chain's CDR3 is CASQRGVGYYGYTF. CDR3 bases: TGTGCCTCCCAGAGGGGTGTAGGATACTATGGCTACACCTTC. Full variable domain (rest looked up from reference TRBV19 and TRBJ1-2): DGGITQSPKYLFRKEGQNVTLSCEQNLNHDAMYWYRQDPGQGLRLIYYSQIVNDFQKGDIAEGYSVSREKKESFPLTVTSAQKNPTAFYLCASQRGVGYYGYTFGSGTRLTVV.

The chain recombines TRBV7-9 with TRBJ1-5; D may be TRBD1 (6 bases). This CDR3 is built from 13 residues. Looked up from germline, CDR1 is SEHNR and CDR2 is FQNEAQ (reference sequence). V was shortened by 6 bases and J by 4 bases, with 10 bases between the two germline ends. The DNA of the CDR3 is TGTGCCAGCAGACCAGGGGAGAATCAGCCCCAGCATTTT. Translation gives CASRPGENQPQHF.

CDR3 loop: CASSRHLLDKRESHSTRTDTQYF. As DNA, the CDR3 is TGTGCCAGCAGCAGGCACCTCTTGGATAAGCGGGAGTCCCACAGTACTCGCACAGATACGCAGTATTTT. V and J are TRBV21-1 and TRBJ2-3; the D call of TRBD2 is as the table states it, not checked on the DNA. TRBV21-1 is shown as a pseudogene. The CDR3 sequence is 23 residues long.

The chain carries TRBV27 and TRBJ2-7, with TRBD1 matching over 8 bases. J lost 6 bases, V lost 3 bases, and 4 bases had no gene match. The CDR3 runs to 13 residues. CDR1 is MNHEY, CDR2 SMNVEV, per germline (reference sequence). The CDR3 DNA reads TGTGCCAGCAGTTTTGGACAGGGAGGCGAGCAGTACTTC. This gives the protein CASSFGQGGEQYF.

The chain links TRBV14 to TRBJ2-7; 7 nucleotides line up with TRBD1. V shed 3 bases, J shed 2 bases, and the junction held 7 bases outside the gene matches. Germline V CDR1 and CDR2: SGHDN, FVKESK. The CDR3 contains 15 residues. The DNA of the CDR3 is TGTGCCAGCAGCCATCCCGGGACAGCGGCCTACGAGCAGTACTTC. This translates into CASSHPGTAAYEQYF.

This sequence joins TRBV11-3 and TRBJ2-3; the match to TRBD1 covers 9 bases. Trimming removed 5 bases from V and 1 base from J; junction bases left unmatched: 4. The germline V gene encodes CDR1 SGHNT and CDR2 YENEEA. CDR3 size: 15 residues. CDR3 DNA sequence: TGTGCCAGCAGCCCGCGGACAGGGGGCACAGATACGCAGTATTTT. Residues: CASSPRTGGTDTQYF.

This chain uses TRBV20-1 with TRBJ2-5; a weak D match, TRBD2 (5 bases). This CDR3 spans 11 amino acids. The V gene's germline CDR1 is DFQATT and CDR2 SNEGSKA (reference sequence). V was pared by 7 bases and J by 5 bases, with 11 bases between. CDR3 protein: CSGGLGETQYF. The CDR3 nucleotides read TGCAGTGGCGGGCTGGGGGAGACCCAGTACTTC.

This chain joins TRBV29-1 and TRBJ2-2; D unresolved. V lost 6 bases and J 2 bases, leaving 4 bases between the germline ends. There are 11 residues in the CDR3. Germline CDR1 SQVTM, CDR2 ANQGSEA. The CDR3 bases are TGCAGCGTAGGAAACACCGGGGAGCTGTTTTTT. Translation gives CSVGNTGELFF.

This chain links TRBV13 with TRBJ2-7, with D possibly TRBD1 on 5 matching bases. V lost 0 bases and J 7 bases, leaving 19 bases between the germline ends. This CDR3 is 16 amino acids long. Germline CDR1 PRHDT, CDR2 FYEKMQ (reference sequence). This CDR3 is CASSLGGASFSDEQYF. In DNA, the CDR3 is TGTGCCAGCAGCTTAGGAGGGGCAAGTTTTTCTGATGAGCAGTACTTC.

The chain links TRBV28 to TRBJ1-2, with D unresolved. The V end lost 1 base, the J end lost 12 bases, and 15 bases lay between the germline ends. The CDR3 runs 13 residues. Germline CDR1 MDHEN, CDR2 SYDVKM. The CDR3 reads CASSLSAVTGDTF. In nucleotides, the CDR3 is TGTGCCAGCAGTTTATCGGCGGTTACTGGAGACACCTTC.

V and J are TRBV6-1 and TRBJ1-2; D unclear. This CDR3 is 15 amino acids long. Trimming left V 0 bases short and J 4 bases short, with 12 bases between. Germline loops: CDR1 MNHNS, CDR2 SASEGT. For the CDR3, the DNA is TGTGCCAGCAGTGAAGCGCGGAAAGGCGGCTATGGCTACACCTTC. Protein product: CASSEARKGGYGYTF.

The rearrangement links TRBV13 to TRBJ2-5; D may be TRBD2 (5 bases). Trimming cost V 0 bases and J 10 bases, with 12 bases left between them. The CDR3 covers 13 residues. Germline V lookup: CDR1 PRHDT, CDR2 FYEKMQ (reference sequence). The CDR3 DNA sequence: TGTGCCAGCAGCTTAGGACCCGCCCGGGGCCAGTACTTC. Encoded protein: CASSLGPARGQYF.

The chain recombines TRBV5-4 with TRBJ2-1; 8 bases are a match to TRBD2. In germline, CDR1 is SGHNT, CDR2 YYREEE (reference sequence). The CDR3 is made up of 15 amino acids. The trim removed 0 bases at V and 5 bases at J, leaving 4 bases unmatched. CDR3 region: CASSLVTSGNNEQFF. The CDR3 DNA follows: TGTGCCAGCAGCTTGGTTACTAGCGGAAACAATGAGCAGTTCTTC.

This chain joins TRBV18 and TRBJ2-7; D not certain. In germline, CDR1 is KGHSH, CDR2 LQKENI. CDR3 length: 11 residues. V shed 3 bases and J shed 3 bases, with 3 bases lying between them. The CDR3 sequence: CASSPDYEQYF. Written as DNA, the CDR3 is TGTGCCAGCTCACCGGACTACGAGCAGTACTTC.

The rearrangement links TRBV2 to TRBJ2-1; TRBD2 matches 9 bases. Germline CDR1 and CDR2: SNHLY and FYNNEI. Trimming removed 7 bases from V and 3 bases from J; junction bases left unmatched: 7. This CDR3 has 15 amino acids. The CDR3 DNA reads TGTGCCAGCACGGGGGCGGGAGGGGGCTACAATGAGCAGTTCTTC. Translated, it gives CASTGAGGGYNEQFF. The full variable domain, in which reference TRBV2 and TRBJ2-1 provide the parts outside the CDR3, is EPEVTQTPSHQVTQMGQEVILRCVPISNHLYFYWYRQILGQKVEFLVSFYNNEISEKSEIFDDQFSVERPDGSNFTLKIRSTKLEDSAMYFCASTGAGGGYNEQFFGPGTRLTVL.

This clone appeared a single time. The V gene is TRBV29-1, the J gene TRBJ2-4; 7 nucleotides align to TRBD1. J gave up 6 bases and V 4 bases, and 9 bases lay outside the gene matches. The CDR3 contains 14 residues. The germline CDR1 and CDR2 sequences are SQVTM and ANQGSEA. Here the CDR3 reads CSVVFPRQGNIQYF. The CDR3 coding sequence is TGCAGCGTTGTATTCCCGAGACAGGGAAACATTCAGTACTTC.

The rearrangement uses TRBV2 and TRBJ2-5; TRBD1 agrees at 7 bases. V trimming: 7 bases; J trimming: 4 bases; junction bases outside the gene matches: 9. The germline CDR1 and CDR2 sequences are SNHLY and FYNNEI. The length of the CDR3 is 14 residues. DNA for the CDR3: TGTGCCAGCACACTCCGGGACAGTGGAGAGACCCAGTACTTC. It yields the protein CASTLRDSGETQYF.